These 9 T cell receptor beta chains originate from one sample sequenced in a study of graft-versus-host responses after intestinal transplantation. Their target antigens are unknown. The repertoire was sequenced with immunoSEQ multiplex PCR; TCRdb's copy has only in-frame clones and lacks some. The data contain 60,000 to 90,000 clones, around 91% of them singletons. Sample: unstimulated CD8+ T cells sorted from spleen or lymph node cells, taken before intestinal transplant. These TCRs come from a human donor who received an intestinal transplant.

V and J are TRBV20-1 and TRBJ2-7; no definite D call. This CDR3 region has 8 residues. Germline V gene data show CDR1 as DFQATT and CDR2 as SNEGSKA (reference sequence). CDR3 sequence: CRAYEQYF. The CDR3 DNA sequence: TGCAGAGCGTACGAGCAGTACTTC.

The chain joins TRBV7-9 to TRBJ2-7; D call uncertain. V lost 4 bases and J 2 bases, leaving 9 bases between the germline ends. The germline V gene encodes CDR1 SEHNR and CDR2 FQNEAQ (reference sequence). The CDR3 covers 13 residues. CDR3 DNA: TGTGCCAGCAGCTCGGTCGATCCCTACGAGCAGTACTTC. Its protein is CASSSVDPYEQYF.

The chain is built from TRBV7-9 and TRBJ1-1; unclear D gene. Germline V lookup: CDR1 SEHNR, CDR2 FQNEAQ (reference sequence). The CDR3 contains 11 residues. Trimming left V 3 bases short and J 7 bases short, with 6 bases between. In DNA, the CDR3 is TGTGCCAGCAGCTTGAGCGGTGAAGCTTTCTTT. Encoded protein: CASSLSGEAFF.

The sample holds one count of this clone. CDR3: CASSGRGNHYEQYF. CDR3 in DNA: TGTGCCAGCAGCGGCCGGGGGAACCACTACGAGCAGTACTTC. The V gene is TRBV9, the J gene TRBJ2-7, with D perhaps TRBD2 (6 bases). The CDR3 runs 14 residues. CDR1 and CDR2 (germline): SGDLS, YYNGEE. V gave up 3 bases and J gave up 3 bases, with 13 bases separating them.

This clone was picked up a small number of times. The CDR3 coding sequence is TGTGCCAGCAGCTTAGCACAAACCGCCTATGGCTACACCTTC. Encoded protein: CASSLAQTAYGYTF. The chain joins TRBV13 to TRBJ1-2, with D uncertain. Looked up from germline, CDR1 is PRHDT and CDR2 is FYEKMQ (reference sequence). CDR3 size: 14 residues. Between the trimmed V and J ends, which lost 1 base and 4 bases, there was a span of 10 bases.

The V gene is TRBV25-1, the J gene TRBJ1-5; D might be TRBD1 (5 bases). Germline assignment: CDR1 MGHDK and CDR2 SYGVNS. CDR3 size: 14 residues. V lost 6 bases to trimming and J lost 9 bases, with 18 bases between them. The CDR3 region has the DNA TGTGCCAGCAGCCCAGGGCCTGGGGATGGGCCCCAGCATTTT. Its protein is CASSPGPGDGPQHF.

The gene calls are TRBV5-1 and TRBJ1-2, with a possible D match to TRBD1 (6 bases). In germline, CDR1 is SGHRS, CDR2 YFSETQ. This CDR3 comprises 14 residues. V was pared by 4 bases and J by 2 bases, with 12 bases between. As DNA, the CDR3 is TGCGCCAGCAGCCAGGGGTTTCCCAACTATGGCTACACCTTC. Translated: CASSQGFPNYGYTF.

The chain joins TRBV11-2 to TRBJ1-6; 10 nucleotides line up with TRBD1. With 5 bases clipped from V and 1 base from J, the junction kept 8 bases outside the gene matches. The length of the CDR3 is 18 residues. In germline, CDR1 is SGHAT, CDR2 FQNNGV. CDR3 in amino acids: CASSPTGTGESYNSPLHF. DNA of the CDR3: TGTGCCAGCAGCCCTACCGGGACAGGGGAGTCCTATAATTCACCCCTCCACTTT.

In DNA, the CDR3 is TGCGCCAGCAGCTTGGCCTCCGGGGAGCTGTTTTTT. Protein product: CASSLASGELFF. The chain links TRBV5-1 to TRBJ2-2; D remains ambiguous. CDR3 size: 12 residues. The germline V gene encodes CDR1 SGHRS and CDR2 YFSETQ. Trimming shortened V by 0 bases and J by 6 bases, and 3 bases separated the two germline ends. Full variable domain (rest looked up from reference TRBV5-1 and TRBJ2-2): KAGVTQTPRYLIKTRGQQVTLSCSPISGHRSVSWYQQTPGQGLQFLFEYFSETQRNKGNFPGRFSGRQFSNSRSEMNVSTLELGDSALYLCASSLASGELFFGEGSRLTVL.